The 19 T cell receptor beta chains below come from one sample, sequenced in a study of blood T cell repertoires in COVID-19. Assay used: immunoSEQ multiplex PCR; TCRdb lists only in-frame clones, some missing. This sample has 250,000 to 300,000 clones, with roughly 87% found just once. The specimen was peripheral blood. These receptors were taken from a woman between 50 and 59 years old who had recovered from COVID-19.

The V and J genes are TRBV18 and TRBJ2-7; 8 bases match TRBD1. This CDR3 is 15 amino acids long. The V and J ends lost 6 bases and 0 bases, in that order; junction bases with no gene match: 7. Per the germline V gene, CDR1 is KGHSH and CDR2 is LQKENI. CDR3 bases: TGTGCCAGCTCTATCGGACAGGGCCACTCCTACGAGCAGTACTTC. It is translated as CASSIGQGHSYEQYF.

V and J are TRBV7-9 and TRBJ2-2; D not resolved. V was trimmed by 4 bases and J by 0 bases, leaving 6 bases between them. Looked up from germline, CDR1 is SEHNR and CDR2 is FQNEAQ (reference sequence). CDR3 length: 14 residues. Here the CDR3 reads CASSSVTNTGELFF. The CDR3 region has the DNA TGTGCCAGCAGCTCCGTAACGAACACCGGGGAGCTGTTTTTT.

The chain combines TRBV5-1 with TRBJ1-1; D is possibly TRBD1 (6 bases). The CDR3 has 14 residues. The V gene lost 1 base and the J gene lost 4 bases, with 11 bases spanning the gap. Germline assignment: CDR1 SGHRS and CDR2 YFSETQ. In DNA, the CDR3 is TGCGCCAGCAGCTTGACAGGGCAATCCACTGAAGCTTTCTTT. As protein: CASSLTGQSTEAFF.

This rearrangement joins TRBV7-8 to TRBJ2-7; weak D call: TRBD1 (5 bases). This CDR3 has 17 residues. V lost 2 bases and J 2 bases, leaving 19 bases between the germline ends. Germline assignment: CDR1 SGHVS and CDR2 FQNEAQ. The CDR3 DNA sequence: TGTGCCAGCAGCTTAATTGGGGCAGGAATCCAAACCTACGAGCAGTACTTC. It codes for CASSLIGAGIQTYEQYF. Drawing the rest from reference TRBV7-8 and TRBJ2-7, the complete variable domain is GAGVSQSPRYKVAKRGQDVALRCDPISGHVSLFWYQQALGQGPEFLTYFQNEAQLDKSGLPSDRFFAERPEGSVSTLKIQRTQQEDSAVYLCASSLIGAGIQTYEQYFGPGTRLTVT.

The chain couples TRBV2 to TRBJ2-5, with 8 bases matching TRBD1. V trimming: 5 bases; J trimming: 2 bases; junction bases outside the gene matches: 1. There are 13 residues in the CDR3. Looked up from germline, CDR1 is SNHLY and CDR2 is FYNNEI. Written as DNA, the CDR3 is TGTGCCAGCAGTCGGGACAGGCAAGAGACCCAGTACTTC. Translating gives CASSRDRQETQYF. The complete variable domain, with remaining parts taken from reference TRBV2 and TRBJ2-5, reads EPEVTQTPSHQVTQMGQEVILRCVPISNHLYFYWYRQILGQKVEFLVSFYNNEISEKSEIFDDQFSVERPDGSNFTLKIRSTKLEDSAMYFCASSRDRQETQYFGPGTRLLVL.

This clone was detected only once. This chain joins TRBV19 and TRBJ1-1; D remains ambiguous. The CDR3 has 16 residues. V dropped 4 bases and J dropped 3 bases, with 18 bases sitting between them. Germline CDR1 reads LNHDA; CDR2 reads SQIVND (reference sequence). DNA for the CDR3: TGTGCCAGTAGTAGGCAGGCGAATATACGGTACACTGAAGCTTTCTTT. Translated: CASSRQANIRYTEAFF.

The V gene is TRBV18, the J gene TRBJ1-5; maybe TRBD1 (6 bases). The V gene lost 0 bases and the J gene lost 2 bases, with 14 bases spanning the gap. Germline V gene lookup returns CDR1 KGHSH and CDR2 LQKENI. The CDR3 loop spans 17 amino acids. The CDR3 DNA reads as TGTGCCAGCTCACCACCGTCAGGGGAGAGAGGCAATCAGCCCCAGCATTTT. This encodes CASSPPSGERGNQPQHF. Drawing the rest from reference TRBV18 and TRBJ1-5, the complete variable domain is NAGVMQNPRHLVRRRGQEARLRCSPMKGHSHVYWYRQLPEEGLKFMVYLQKENIIDESGMPKERFSAEFPKEGPSILRIQQVVRGDSAAYFCASSPPSGERGNQPQHFGDGTRLSIL.

The CDR3 DNA follows: TGCGCCAGCAGCTTCCAGGGACAGGGCTATGAAAAACTGTTTTTT. This translates into CASSFQGQGYEKLFF. The J gene is TRBJ1-4, the V gene TRBV5-1, with 9 positions matching TRBD1. The CDR3 totals 15 residues. Germline V gene sequence: CDR1 SGHRS, CDR2 YFSETQ. After removal of 2 bases from V and 6 bases from J, the junction contained 5 bases not matched to a gene. The full variable domain, rest sourced from reference TRBV5-1 and TRBJ1-4, is KAGVTQTPRYLIKTRGQQVTLSCSPISGHRSVSWYQQTPGQGLQFLFEYFSETQRNKGNFPGRFSGRQFSNSRSEMNVSTLELGDSALYLCASSFQGQGYEKLFFGSGTQLSVL.

The V call is TRBV4-3, the J call TRBJ1-1, with D possibly matching TRBD1 (6 bases). CDR3 length: 16 amino acids. Deletions cut 0 bases from V and 7 bases from J, with 18 bases between. Germline V gene data show CDR1 as LGHNA and CDR2 as YSLEER. The CDR3 loop is CASSQDGERGFREAFF. The CDR3, as DNA: TGCGCCAGCAGCCAAGATGGAGAGAGGGGGTTCCGTGAAGCTTTCTTT.

V usage is TRBV6-5 and J usage is TRBJ1-2, with D unclear. The CDR3 is made up of 16 amino acids. The germline gives CDR1 MNHEY, CDR2 SVGAGI. Trimming pared 1 base from V and 3 bases from J, leaving 15 bases between. This chain's CDR3 is CASSYYKFTGDYGYTF. DNA for the CDR3: TGTGCCAGCAGTTACTATAAATTCACCGGGGACTATGGCTACACCTTC.

At least ten counts were recorded for this clone. V and J are TRBV6-2 or TRBV6-3 and TRBJ2-1; a weak D match, TRBD2 (8 bases). Trimming pared 4 bases from V and 5 bases from J, leaving 21 bases between. Germline values: CDR1 MNHEY, CDR2 SVGEGT. This CDR3 region has 17 residues. The CDR3 here is CASSSLDRAGGHNEQFF. The CDR3 nucleotides are TGTGCCAGCAGTTCATTAGACAGGGCGGGAGGACACAATGAGCAGTTCTTC.

This chain joins TRBV9 and TRBJ1-1, with D tentatively TRBD1 (5 bases). V was shortened by 0 bases and J by 3 bases, with 12 bases between the two germline ends. Germline-derived CDR1 and CDR2 are SGDLS and YYNGEE. This CDR3 is 15 amino acids long. The CDR3 sequence is CASSVDRQGDTEAFF. The CDR3 DNA is TGTGCCAGCAGCGTAGATCGGCAGGGCGACACTGAAGCTTTCTTT.

The chain is built from TRBV7-2 and TRBJ1-5; maybe TRBD1 (5 bases). V lost 0 bases and J lost 6, with 9 bases in between. Looked up from germline, CDR1 is SGHTA and CDR2 is FQGNSA. The CDR3 has 14 amino acids. The CDR3 here is CASSLAAGSQPQHF. In nucleotides, the CDR3 is TGTGCCAGCAGCTTAGCGGCAGGGTCTCAGCCCCAGCATTTT.

The chain couples TRBV7-2 to TRBJ1-1, with D perhaps TRBD1 (6 bases). This CDR3 is built from 13 residues. Germline V gene sequence: CDR1 SGHTA, CDR2 FQGNSA. V lost 5 bases, J lost 11 bases, and 18 bases lay in between. The CDR3 coding sequence is TGTGCCAGCAGCCCCAACCGGGGGGCAATTGCTTTCTTT. It specifies CASSPNRGAIAFF.

The table lists this clone with a count of one. The chain recombines TRBV19 with TRBJ2-1; a weak D match, TRBD2 (6 bases). The CDR3 loop spans 15 amino acids. Trimming took 2 bases from V and 5 from J, leaving 13 bases between them. Germline V CDR1 and CDR2: LNHDA, SQIVND (reference sequence). CDR3 nucleotide sequence: TGTGCCAGTAGTATACCCGGGAGTTCCAACAATGAGCAGTTCTTC. Protein sequence: CASSIPGSSNNEQFF.

The V gene is TRBV9, the J gene TRBJ2-7; 11 bases are a match to TRBD2. The CDR3 sequence is 16 residues long. The germline CDR1 and CDR2 sequences are SGDLS and YYNGEE. Trimming cost V 4 bases and J 9 bases; bases outside gene matches: 15. The CDR3 protein is CASSSGEGRLAGTQYF. The CDR3, as DNA: TGTGCCAGCAGCTCGGGGGAAGGGCGACTAGCGGGAACGCAGTACTTC.

This chain's CDR3 is CAWSPGSTEAFF. As DNA, the CDR3 is TGTGCCTGGAGCCCCGGGAGCACTGAAGCTTTCTTT. The J gene is TRBJ1-1, the V gene TRBV30, with D uncertain. CDR3 length: 12 residues. Germline lookup yields CDR1 GTSNPN and CDR2 SVGIG (reference sequence). The V gene lost 3 bases and the J gene lost 4 bases, with 9 bases spanning the gap.

This clone was counted a single time. The chain has TRBV27 and TRBJ2-7; D is perhaps TRBD1 (5 bases). Germline assignment: CDR1 MNHEY and CDR2 SMNVEV (reference sequence). The CDR3 has 14 residues. V was cut by 0 bases and J by 2 bases, with 8 bases left in between. The CDR3: CASSLSDSTYEQYF. CDR3 nucleotides: TGTGCCAGCAGTTTATCCGACAGCACCTACGAGCAGTACTTC.

This clone was observed once. The V call is TRBV5-1, the J call TRBJ1-3, with D perhaps matching TRBD1 (5 bases). V was trimmed by 0 bases and J by 0 bases, leaving 13 bases between them. Germline V CDR1 and CDR2: SGHRS, YFSETQ. This CDR3 region has 17 residues. The chain's CDR3 is CASSLGSGPISGNTIYF. The CDR3 nucleotides read TGCGCCAGCAGCTTGGGGTCAGGGCCCATCTCTGGAAACACCATATATTTT.